This TCR beta chain was captured in a study of T cells in Graves' hyperthyroidism and ophthalmopathy (dated 2019 in TCRdb). About the study as a whole: Peripheral blood samples were taken at initial diagnosis, before any treatment was given. For training and testing, the approximately 92 patients in the discovery cohort were randomly divided in a 7:3 ratio. The paper describes TCR Vbeta CDR3 sequencing of some 130 peripheral blood samples, made up of some 40 ophthalmopathy patients, 70 to 80 hyperthyroidism patients and around 17 progressor patients. To identify distinguishing TCR V-J signatures, a discovery cohort of about a hundred patients was used, comprising 43 with Graves' ophthalmopathy and roughly 60 with stable Graves' hyperthyroidism. An independent validation cohort of about 19 hyperthyroidism patients and more than 15 patients who later progressed to ophthalmopathy tested prospective prediction of ophthalmopathy. Thyroid tissue and blood T-cell repertoires from six Graves' hyperthyroidism patients were also compared in the study. Once sampling was done, hyperthyroidism patients were given methimazole at a starting dose of 30 mg daily, whereas ophthalmopathy patients were given high-dose intravenous methylprednisolone. Study-level results and caveats: Most expanded thyroid clonotypes (frequency above 0.001) were also detected in blood, a finding suggesting that blood repertoires may reflect thyroid immune responses. In validation, the model predicted progression to ophthalmopathy with just under 71% sensitivity and about 73% specificity, a median of roughly seven months before onset. No statistical method was used to set the sample size in advance, and investigators knew the group allocation. A model built on a 13 V-J signature distinguished ophthalmopathy from stable hyperthyroidism, reaching 85% to 90% sensitivity and under 84% specificity in cross-validation and 80%/75% in testing.

In the ophthalmopathy patients, disease was moderately to severely active, with a Clinical Activity Score of 3 or more, a NOSPECS grade of 4 or more, and a duration of less than 3 months. Patients with uncontrolled infections, other autoimmune diseases, pregnancy or lactation were excluded. Diagnoses relied on clinical symptoms, serum thyroxine and TRAb, thyroid ultrasound and orbital computed tomography. PBMCs were isolated from about 9.2 ml of fresh peripheral blood by Ficoll-Paque density gradient centrifugation. Total RNA was extracted with Trizol reagent, and quality was checked on an Agilent 2100 Bioanalyzer. The TCR beta CDR3 regions were amplified from the RNA transcripts. The TCR CDR3 was subjected to a first round of RT-PCR using the HTBI primer set and the Qiagen OneStep RT-PCR kit. A second multiplex PCR round built the libraries, followed by size selection and purification. The libraries were sequenced on an Illumina HiSeq2000 using paired-end 100 bp reads. The original pipeline was this. Raw data were processed with SOAPnuke, discarding reads with adapters, uncalled bases, mean Phred below 15, or no exact constant-primer or identifier match. High-quality paired reads were merged using COPE v1.2.5, and each unique nucleotide sequence was defined as a clonotype. Clonotypes were aligned to IMGT TRBV, TRBD and TRBJ reference segments using MiTCR v1.1. The analysis included only V-J combinations with a frequency above 0.0001, which together covered 99.2% of the repertoires. The TCS score was defined as the ratio of F50 (clonal expansion) to E x V (chaos), calculated using BLOSUM62-based TCRdist between CDR3 peptides within each V-J. Welch's t-statistics and random forest reduced 500 to 650 V-J features to some 14, which were used in a naive Bayes classifier (R e1071). TCRdb cleaned the public reads at Q25 with fastp, built clones with MiXCR and kept in-frame beta chains. Rows with a matching CDR3 protein are joined into one entry that keeps the most common DNA and genes. It is TCRdb's table, rather than the study itself, that gives the V and J calls and clone size. The sample table contains about 350,000 distinct CDR3 sequences; only one count was recorded for around 15% of them. The ten largest clones take up approximately 19% of the sample.

The CDR3 runs 15 residues from the cysteine to the phenylalanine. Just the 45-base CDR3 DNA is kept, in frame starting at base 1. The CDR1 and CDR2 encoded by the germline V gene (reference sequence) are DFQATT and SNEGSKA. This clonotype occurred many times. The antigen it recognizes is unknown. At one end the junction does not follow the germline gene, possibly because of a read error. The clonotype was recovered from a woman aged 60-70 years with Graves' ophthalmopathy. Sequencing was done on a sample of blood. The sequence is built from TRBV20-1 and TRBJ1-5; a tentative D call is TRBD1 (5 bases match). The sequenced DNA is TGCAGTGCAAGAGGCCCAGGGTGGAAAGATCAGCCCCAGCATTTT. This translates into CSARGPGWKDQPQHF.